This TCR beta chain was sequenced for a study of blood T cell repertoires in COVID-19. V lost 4 bases and J lost 0, with 13 bases in between. This CDR3 is built from 15 residues. CDR1 is LGHNA and CDR2 is YNFKEQ in the germline V gene. The method was immunoSEQ multiplex PCR; TCRdb's version includes in-frame clones alone and lacks a portion of them. The data contain roughly 230,000 clones, roughly 85% of them singletons. Sequenced material: peripheral blood. This receptor was taken from a man aged 40-50 years with acute or convalescent COVID-19. V gene TRBV4-2 combines with J gene TRBJ2-7; D might be TRBD1 (5 bases). The CDR3 spells CASSPRQTSSYEQYF. The CDR3 nucleotides are TGTGCCAGCAGCCCACGACAGACGAGCTCCTACGAGCAGTACTTC.